This T cell receptor beta chain was identified in a study of T-cell memory formation after mild COVID-19. TCRdb used MiXCR to reprocess the 5' RACE reads, holding one entry per CDR3 protein. Among 450,000 or so distinct CDR3 sequences listed, 15% to 25% were seen once. The CDR3 is 15 amino acids. Trimming took off 0 bases at V and 3 bases at J, with 13 bases between the two ends. In germline, CDR1 is SGHDT, CDR2 YYEEEE. This clonotype was recorded a few times. This TCR was recovered from an adult woman who had mild COVID-19 (a few samples of this study predate the infection). Cell type and time point are not known. The chain combines TRBV5-6 with TRBJ2-7; D is perhaps TRBD1 or TRBD2 (5 bases each). Specimen: PBMCs or a T cell subset sorted from them (not recorded which). CDR3: CASSLAGATLYEQYF. The DNA of the CDR3 is TGTGCCAGCAGCTTGGCCGGGGCCACCCTCTACGAGCAGTACTTC.